Listed here is a single T cell receptor beta chain. Its antigen is not known. The data originate from a study of high-grade serous ovarian cancer treatment subgroups. Study-wide points: Clonal relatedness tracked neoantigen level, and by trend copy number and mutation load. Tumors within one patient showed repertoire similarity of about 0.11 to 0.79. The analyses considered CDR3 and ignored CDR1 and CDR2.

Measured with immunoSEQ multiplex PCR; TCRdb has only the in-frame clones, and not every one. The sample consists of several thousand clones, approximately 73% of them appearing once. The tumor samples were collected prior to definitive surgery or chemotherapy. V gave up 7 bases and J gave up 10 bases, with 14 bases separating them. The CDR3 has 12 residues. CDR1 is MDHEN, CDR2 SYDVKM, per germline. The sequence derives from a human donor with high-grade serous ovarian cancer. Sequenced input: tumor tissue. This chain connects TRBV28 to TRBJ2-1; D is unresolved. CDR3 bases: TGTGCCAGCACATCGCACCCAAACGAGCAGTTCTTC. Protein: CASTSHPNEQFF.